These 23 T cell receptor beta chains were all obtained from the same sample, sequenced in a study of blood T cell repertoires in COVID-19. Sequencing used immunoSEQ multiplex PCR; TCRdb keeps in-frame clones, though not all of them. This sample has roughly 150,000 clones, with more than 65% found just once. Material for sequencing was peripheral blood. The receptor source for this set is a woman between 45 and 60 years old with acute or convalescent COVID-19.

The chain uses TRBV6-6 and TRBJ2-1; D gene uncertain. The V gene lost 6 bases and the J gene lost 10 bases, with 25 bases spanning the gap. The CDR3 has 16 amino acids. Germline CDR1 is MNHNY and CDR2 is SVGAGI (reference sequence). For the CDR3, the DNA is TGTGCCAGCAGGTCACCTCGGGTCCTCTTTGTAACAGAGCAGTTCTTC. It codes for CASRSPRVLFVTEQFF.

This clone was seen a few times. CDR3 DNA: TGTGCCATCCGGAGGGGGACAGGGGGCAACGAGCAGTACTTC. As protein: CAIRRGTGGNEQYF. J is TRBJ2-7 and V is TRBV6-6; 12 positions agree with TRBD1. Germline CDR1 and CDR2: MNHNY and SVGAGI (reference sequence). The length of the CDR3 is 14 residues. Trimming cost V 10 bases and J 5 bases; bases outside gene matches: 9.

Here the CDR3 reads CASSLQTIDEGRDYGYTF. The CDR3 DNA is TGTGCCAGCAGCTTACAAACCATAGACGAAGGCAGGGACTATGGCTACACCTTC. This chain uses TRBV7-3 with TRBJ1-2, with TRBD1 as a possible D gene (5 bases). Trimming took off 2 bases at V and 3 bases at J, with 22 bases between the two ends. This CDR3 has 18 amino acids. The germline gives CDR1 SGHTA, CDR2 FQGTGA.

The V call is TRBV7-2, the J call TRBJ2-5; no definite D call. The CDR3 length is 12 residues. V was cut by 4 bases and J by 3 bases, with 6 bases left in between. Germline V gene sequence: CDR1 SGHTA, CDR2 FQGNSA. The CDR3 DNA sequence: TGTGCCAGCAGCTGGCCCGAAGAGACCCAGTACTTC. Translation: CASSWPEETQYF.

This chain connects TRBV7-3 to TRBJ2-2, with D hard to call. The V end lost 5 bases, the J end lost 6 bases, and 7 bases lay between the germline ends. The CDR3 contains 12 residues. Germline V gene data show CDR1 as SGHTA and CDR2 as FQGTGA. CDR3 protein: CASSPRSGELFF. The CDR3 nucleotides read TGTGCCAGCAGCCCACGGTCCGGGGAGCTGTTTTTT. Full variable domain (rest looked up from reference TRBV7-3 and TRBJ2-2): GAGVSQTPSNKVTEKGKYVELRCDPISGHTALYWYRQSLGQGPEFLIYFQGTGAADDSGLPNDRFFAVRPEGSVSTLKIQRTERGDSAVYLCASSPRSGELFFGEGSRLTVL.

The V gene is TRBV21-1, the J gene TRBJ2-1; whether TRBD2, the table's D call, matches the DNA was not checked. TRBV21-1 is classified as a pseudogene. The CDR3 extends over 18 amino acids. The CDR3 DNA sequence: TGTGCCAGCACCCCACACCCCAAGACTAGCGGTAAAGACAATGAGCAGTTCTTC. Amino acid sequence: CASTPHPKTSGKDNEQFF.

The genes are TRBV19 and TRBJ2-1; TRBD2 aligns across 7 bases. Germline CDR1 and CDR2: LNHDA and SQIVND (reference sequence). The junction had 6 bases not matched to a gene; V was cut back by 0 bases and J by 4 bases. The CDR3 sequence is 16 residues long. The CDR3 region is CASSIDGLAVYNEQFF. The CDR3 DNA reads TGTGCCAGTAGTATAGATGGGCTAGCGGTATACAATGAGCAGTTCTTC.

This rearrangement joins TRBV5-1 to TRBJ1-2, with D perhaps TRBD1 (5 bases). This CDR3 spans 15 amino acids. CDR1 and CDR2 (germline): SGHRS, YFSETQ. The V gene lost 4 bases and the J gene lost 8 bases, with 21 bases spanning the gap. This chain's CDR3 is CASSPQPGTVSGYTF. The CDR3 nucleotides read TGCGCCAGCAGCCCACAACCCGGGACTGTTTCGGGCTACACCTTC.

The J gene is TRBJ1-2, the V gene TRBV9; 9 nucleotides agree with TRBD1. The J segment lost 0 bases and the V segment lost 5 bases, leaving 2 bases of the junction unmatched. The CDR3 sequence is 14 residues long. The germline CDR1 and CDR2 sequences are SGDLS and YYNGEE. Here the CDR3 reads CASRRQGANYGYTF. CDR3 nucleotide sequence: TGTGCCAGCAGAAGACAGGGGGCTAACTATGGCTACACCTTC.

The chain recombines TRBV5-6 with TRBJ2-4, with no clear D. Trimming shortened V by 4 bases and J by 0 bases, and 11 bases separated the two germline ends. The CDR3 totals 15 residues. Germline V lookup: CDR1 SGHDT, CDR2 YYEEEE. CDR3 bases: TGTGCCAGCAGCCTAACTATCATAGCCAAAAACATTCAGTACTTC. Its translation is CASSLTIIAKNIQYF.

The CDR3 reads CASSYGTSGRIYEQYF. CDR3 DNA: TGTGCCAGTAGCTATGGGACTAGCGGGAGAATATACGAGCAGTACTTC. J is TRBJ2-7 and V is TRBV19; 14 bases fit TRBD2. The ends lost 6 bases at V and 4 bases at J; junction bases unmatched: 8. CDR3 length: 16 residues. CDR1 and CDR2 (germline): LNHDA, SQIVND (reference sequence).

V gene TRBV28 combines with J gene TRBJ1-2; TRBD1 agrees at 7 bases. The CDR3 is 14 residues long. With V trimmed by 6 bases and J by 7 bases, 11 bases remained unmatched. The germline V gene encodes CDR1 MDHEN and CDR2 SYDVKM. The chain's CDR3 is CASRPPGQDPGYTF. The CDR3 DNA reads as TGTGCCAGCAGACCCCCCGGACAGGACCCTGGCTACACCTTC.

V gene TRBV11-2 combines with J gene TRBJ2-4, with D tentatively TRBD1 (6 bases). Germline CDR1 and CDR2: SGHAT and FQNNGV. CDR3 length: 14 residues. The V gene lost 4 bases and the J gene lost 6 bases, with 13 bases spanning the gap. The CDR3 is CASSSRDIANIQYF. The CDR3 DNA sequence: TGTGCCAGCAGCTCCCGGGACATAGCAAACATTCAGTACTTC.

This chain uses TRBV7-8 with TRBJ2-1; TRBD2 agrees at 13 bases. The germline V gene encodes CDR1 SGHVS and CDR2 FQNEAQ. The J segment lost 4 bases and the V segment lost 7 bases, leaving 16 bases of the junction unmatched. CDR3 length: 19 residues. DNA for the CDR3: TGTGCCAGCACCGTGAGGACCCCCGGACTAGCGGGGGTGTACAATGAGCAGTTCTTC. Protein sequence: CASTVRTPGLAGVYNEQFF.

The chain links TRBV12-3 or TRBV12-4 to TRBJ1-1; D not resolved. CDR3 length: 13 residues. The germline V and J ends were trimmed by 6 bases and 0 bases, with 8 bases remaining between them. The CDR3 DNA is TGTGCCAGCAGCCAGGCTGTGAACACTGAAGCTTTCTTT. Its translation: CASSQAVNTEAFF.

The chain carries TRBV10-3 and TRBJ1-3; D gene unclear. V lost 8 bases, J lost 4 bases, and 15 bases lay in between. The length of the CDR3 is 14 residues. Germline loops: CDR1 ENHRY, CDR2 SYGVKD. CDR3 loop: CAIGPAGSGNTIYF. The CDR3 DNA follows: TGTGCCATCGGGCCCGCAGGATCCGGAAACACCATATATTTT.

This clone has only a few counts. V is TRBV7-2 and J is TRBJ2-1; 9 bases map to TRBD2. The trim removed 5 bases at V and 9 bases at J, leaving 8 bases unmatched. In germline, CDR1 is SGHTA, CDR2 FQGNSA. CDR3 length: 14 residues. The CDR3 protein is CASSQEAGGREQFF. The CDR3 nucleotides read TGTGCCAGCAGCCAGGAGGCGGGGGGGCGTGAGCAGTTCTTC.

The chain joins TRBV27 to TRBJ2-6; 9 bases are a match to TRBD1. This CDR3 is built from 15 residues. Germline lookup yields CDR1 MNHEY and CDR2 SMNVEV (reference sequence). V lost 6 bases to trimming and J lost 2 bases; unmatched junction nucleotides: 2. The CDR3 spells CASRRQGAGANVLTF. Written as DNA, the CDR3 is TGTGCCAGCAGGCGACAGGGGGCTGGGGCCAACGTCCTGACTTTC.

The rearrangement joins TRBV19 to TRBJ1-4; D unresolved. This CDR3 region has 16 residues. Deletions cut 3 bases from V and 0 bases from J, with 11 bases between. In germline, CDR1 is LNHDA, CDR2 SQIVND (reference sequence). CDR3 residues: CASSMIGSATNEKLFF. Written as DNA, the CDR3 is TGTGCCAGTAGTATGATAGGGAGCGCAACTAATGAAAAACTGTTTTTT. Supplemented by reference TRBV19 and TRBJ1-4, the full variable domain reads DGGITQSPKYLFRKEGQNVTLSCEQNLNHDAMYWYRQDPGQGLRLIYYSQIVNDFQKGDIAEGYSVSREKKESFPLTVTSAQKNPTAFYLCASSMIGSATNEKLFFGSGTQLSVL.

This chain links TRBV11-3 with TRBJ2-2; D might be TRBD1 (6 bases). The germline V gene has CDR1 SGHNT and CDR2 YENEEA. Between the trimmed V and J ends, which lost 3 bases and 1 base, there was a span of 15 bases. The CDR3 runs 17 residues. CDR3 residues: CASSFGTGTLNTGELFF. CDR3 bases: TGTGCCAGCAGCTTCGGTACCGGGACATTGAACACCGGGGAGCTGTTTTTT.

The gene calls are TRBV19 and TRBJ2-1, with 7 bases identical to TRBD2. Germline CDR1 and CDR2: LNHDA and SQIVND (reference sequence). The ends lost 3 bases at V and 4 bases at J; junction bases unmatched: 9. The CDR3 contains 16 residues. The CDR3 DNA is TGTGCCAGTAGTATTAGCGGGCTAGCGAAGTACAATGAGCAGTTCTTC. Translation gives CASSISGLAKYNEQFF.

The chain combines TRBV5-5 with TRBJ1-2; D call uncertain. Trimming took off 0 bases at V and 2 bases at J, with 5 bases between the two ends. Germline loops: CDR1 SGHKS, CDR2 YYEKEE (reference sequence). The CDR3 has 13 amino acids. The CDR3 DNA is TGTGCCAGCAGCTTGGCCAGGAACTATGGCTACACCTTC. Translated: CASSLARNYGYTF.

V is TRBV10-3 and J is TRBJ2-7, with TRBD2 matching 13 bases. V gave up 4 bases and J gave up 2 bases; unmatched junction bases: 5. The CDR3 loop spans 16 amino acids. The V gene's germline CDR1 is ENHRY and CDR2 SYGVKD. The CDR3 bases are TGTGCCATCAGTGGGACTAGCGGGAGTCGTACCTACGAGCAGTACTTC. It specifies CAISGTSGSRTYEQYF.